The 27 T cell receptor beta chains presented below share a single source sample, sequenced in a study of T-cell reconstitution after alpha-beta-depleted transplantation in children. A TCRbeta library incorporating unique molecular identifiers was prepared. TCRdb redid the calling of the PCR reads with MiXCR, one entry per CDR3 protein. The sample has some 300,000 distinct CDR3 sequences, about a tenth seen once; the top ten hold 7% to 9.5%. The specimen comprised PBMCs, sampled before TCRalphabeta/CD19-depleted stem cell transplant. The receptors here all came from a boy in the first two years of life with acute myeloid leukemia, due to receive a stem cell transplant.

The J gene is TRBJ2-1, the V gene TRBV5-6; D not certain. The CDR3 length is 16 residues. Trimming pared 0 bases from V and 0 bases from J, leaving 10 bases between. The germline V gene encodes CDR1 SGHDT and CDR2 YYEEEE. CDR3 sequence: CASSLGPGVSYNEQFF. CDR3 bases: TGTGCCAGCAGCTTGGGGCCAGGAGTCTCCTACAATGAGCAGTTCTTC.

At least ten counts were recorded for this clonotype. The rearrangement links TRBV5-1 to TRBJ1-1; D gene ambiguous. This CDR3 has 15 residues. Per the germline V gene, CDR1 is SGHRS and CDR2 is YFSETQ. Trimming removed 0 bases from V and 4 bases from J, with 13 bases in between. The DNA for the CDR3 is TGCGCCAGCAGCTTGGAGATAGGGAAGGCCACTGAAGCTTTCTTT. Its protein is CASSLEIGKATEAFF.

The table lists this clonotype with many counts. The chain carries TRBV5-1 and TRBJ2-1, with D tentatively TRBD1 (7 bases). V was cut by 4 bases and J by 4 bases, with 15 bases left in between. Germline CDR1 reads SGHRS; CDR2 reads YFSETQ. The CDR3 extends over 15 amino acids. The CDR3 bases are TGCGCCAGCAGCGATCGACAGGGAGGTTACAATGAGCAGTTCTTC. It translates to CASSDRQGGYNEQFF.

This clonotype was seen repeatedly, ten times or more. The chain is built from TRBV20-1 and TRBJ2-7; D tentatively fits TRBD1 or TRBD2 (5 bases each). The germline V and J ends were trimmed by 6 bases and 1 base, with 13 bases remaining between them. The CDR3 totals 13 residues. Germline loops: CDR1 DFQATT, CDR2 SNEGSKA (reference sequence). The DNA of the CDR3 is TGCAGTGCGCCCCGGGACGGATCCTACGAGCAGTACTTC. Translating gives CSAPRDGSYEQYF.

The table lists this clonotype with many counts. V and J are TRBV4-3 and TRBJ2-1, with 10 bases identical to TRBD2. Trimming took 1 base from V and 7 from J; bases not matched to a gene: 10. The CDR3 is 17 amino acids. Germline-derived CDR1 and CDR2 are LGHNA and YSLEER. CDR3 DNA: TGCGCCAGCAGCCAAGCTACCGAGCGGGAGGGGTCGAATGAGCAGTTCTTC. This encodes CASSQATEREGSNEQFF.

This clonotype was counted a few times. This chain joins TRBV5-1 and TRBJ2-6, with D tentatively TRBD1 or TRBD2 (5 bases each). The CDR3 is 17 residues long. CDR1 SGHRS and CDR2 YFSETQ come from the germline V gene. V was trimmed by 2 bases and J by 0 bases, leaving 12 bases between them. In DNA, the CDR3 is TGCGCCAGCAGCTTCCGGGGCCCAAACTCTGGGGCCAACGTCCTGACTTTC. This sequence encodes CASSFRGPNSGANVLTF.

This clonotype came up many times. The V and J genes are TRBV13 and TRBJ2-1, with D maybe TRBD1 (6 bases). Germline V gene sequence: CDR1 PRHDT, CDR2 FYEKMQ (reference sequence). The CDR3 length is 18 residues. The germline V and J ends were trimmed by 1 base and 0 bases, with 16 bases remaining between them. The CDR3 DNA reads as TGTGCCAGCAGCTTAGAGGGGCAGGGGACGAGCTCCTACAATGAGCAGTTCTTC. As protein: CASSLEGQGTSSYNEQFF.

This clonotype was picked up a small number of times. V and J are TRBV7-6 and TRBJ2-7; 7 bases agree with TRBD1. Germline trimming cut 1 base from V and 2 bases from J; bases unmatched to any gene: 11. The germline V gene encodes CDR1 SGHVS and CDR2 FNYEAQ. The CDR3 has 17 amino acids. The CDR3, as DNA: TGTGCCAGCAGCTTAGTCTCCGGGACAGATGTCCCCTACGAGCAGTACTTC. It codes for CASSLVSGTDVPYEQYF.

This clonotype was seen a handful of times. This rearrangement joins TRBV20-1 to TRBJ2-1; no clear D gene. Germline lookup yields CDR1 DFQATT and CDR2 SNEGSKA (reference sequence). The CDR3 length is 14 residues. Trimming cost V 6 bases and J 10 bases, with 22 bases left between them. The CDR3 here is CSAKPGLRSKEQFF. CDR3 DNA: TGCAGTGCCAAACCCGGGTTGAGGAGTAAGGAGCAGTTCTTC.

This clonotype was detected ten times or more. V is TRBV6-4 and J is TRBJ2-2; 8 nucleotides agree with TRBD2. CDR1 is MRHNA, CDR2 SNTAGT, per germline. The length of the CDR3 is 13 residues. V lost 6 bases and J lost 6; bases outside the gene matches: 3. The CDR3 sequence is CASSQTSAGELFF. CDR3 nucleotide sequence: TGTGCCAGCAGCCAGACTAGCGCCGGGGAGCTGTTTTTT.

This clonotype was picked up many times. V and J are TRBV4-3 and TRBJ2-1; the D gene is possibly TRBD2 (6 bases). Trimming cost V 1 base and J 5 bases, with 12 bases left between them. CDR3 length: 15 residues. Germline V CDR1 and CDR2: LGHNA, YSLEER. As DNA, the CDR3 is TGCGCCAGCAGCCAAGTAGCGGACCTAAACAATGAGCAGTTCTTC. It specifies CASSQVADLNNEQFF.

The V call is TRBV7-3, the J call TRBJ2-1; D possibly uses TRBD1 or TRBD2 (6 bases each). The CDR3 length is 15 residues. The germline V and J ends were trimmed by 8 bases and 1 base, with 15 bases remaining between them. CDR1 is SGHTA, CDR2 FQGTGA, per germline. The DNA for the CDR3 is TGTGCCAGCGCCTTGGGAGGACAGTCCTACAATGAGCAGTTCTTC. This translates into CASALGGQSYNEQFF.

This clonotype showed up many times. This chain joins TRBV3-1 and TRBJ2-2; 9 bases line up with TRBD2. Per germline, CDR1 LGHDT and CDR2 YNNKEL (reference sequence). This CDR3 spans 15 amino acids. After removal of 6 bases from V and 1 base from J, the junction contained 3 bases not matched to a gene. CDR3 protein: CASRVLAGNTGELFF. CDR3 nucleotide sequence: TGTGCCAGCAGGGTACTAGCGGGGAACACCGGGGAGCTGTTTTTT.

This chain uses TRBV12-3 or TRBV12-4 with TRBJ1-3; tentatively, D is TRBD1 (5 bases). There are 15 residues in the CDR3. The germline V and J ends were trimmed by 5 bases and 0 bases, with 11 bases remaining between them. CDR3 DNA sequence: TGTGCCAGCAGTCCTCGACAGATCTCTGGAAACACCATATATTTT. Protein: CASSPRQISGNTIYF.

J is TRBJ2-1 and V is TRBV7-8, with TRBD2 matching over 9 bases. Germline V gene data show CDR1 as SGHVS and CDR2 as FQNEAQ. The CDR3 covers 15 residues. V lost 1 base to trimming and J lost 5 bases; unmatched junction nucleotides: 3. CDR3 in DNA: TGTGCCAGCAGCTTAGTGGGACTAGCTCACAATGAGCAGTTCTTC. Protein product: CASSLVGLAHNEQFF.

This clonotype has just a few counts. The V and J genes are TRBV19 and TRBJ2-7; 9 bases align to TRBD1. V was pared by 4 bases and J by 5 bases, with 9 bases of the junction left unmatched. This CDR3 comprises 15 residues. Germline V gene lookup returns CDR1 LNHDA and CDR2 SQIVND (reference sequence). The CDR3: CASSTTGTGIHEQYF. For the CDR3, the DNA is TGTGCCAGTAGTACCACCGGGACAGGGATCCACGAGCAGTACTTC.

This clonotype was counted only a few times. The genes are TRBV12-3 or TRBV12-4 and TRBJ1-6; the D is unclear. Trimming removed 5 bases from V and 4 bases from J, with 12 bases in between. CDR3 length: 15 amino acids. CDR3 loop: CASSPTDEYNSPLHF. CDR3 DNA sequence: TGTGCCAGCAGTCCTACGGACGAGTATAATTCACCCCTCCACTTT.

There are many counts of this clonotype. The gene calls are TRBV5-1 and TRBJ1-6; D is unclear. The V gene's germline CDR1 is SGHRS and CDR2 YFSETQ. Trimming cost V 0 bases and J 2 bases, with 6 bases left between them. The CDR3 totals 15 residues. The chain's CDR3 is CASSLDGPYNSPLHF. The DNA for the CDR3 is TGCGCCAGCAGCTTGGACGGTCCCTATAATTCACCCCTCCACTTT.

The table lists this clonotype with many counts. This chain connects TRBV3-1 to TRBJ1-1; TRBD1 might be the D (6 bases). This CDR3 region has 15 residues. With 1 base removed from V and 2 bases from J, the gap between germline ends came to 11 bases. Germline V CDR1 and CDR2: LGHDT, YNNKEL (reference sequence). The CDR3 coding sequence is TGTGCCAGCAGCCAAGGATACGGGACAAACACTGAAGCTTTCTTT. Translation: CASSQGYGTNTEAFF.

In this sample, this clonotype turned up many times. V and J are TRBV20-1 and TRBJ2-3, with 13 bases aligning to TRBD2. The CDR3 totals 15 residues. Germline CDR1 and CDR2: DFQATT and SNEGSKA (reference sequence). V trimming: 6 bases; J trimming: 5 bases; junction bases outside the gene matches: 8. The CDR3, as DNA: TGCAGTGCCCCCCAACTAGCGGGGGGGCAAGATACGCAGTATTTT. It is translated as CSAPQLAGGQDTQYF.

Notes on this clonotype: A clone one base away is much larger, so this may be a read error. The chain combines TRBV3-1 with TRBJ2-5, with unresolved D. CDR1 and CDR2 from the germline V gene are LGHDT and YNNKEL (reference sequence). This CDR3 has 11 residues. In DNA form, the CDR3 reads TGTGCCAGCAGGAAACGAGAGAGCCAGTACTTC. This sequence encodes CASRKRESQYF.

Many counts were recorded for this clonotype. The gene calls are TRBV7-2 and TRBJ1-6; 7 nucleotides agree with TRBD1. This CDR3 region has 15 residues. V was pared by 1 base and J by 9 bases, with 6 bases of the junction left unmatched. Germline CDR1 and CDR2: SGHTA and FQGNSA. CDR3 in amino acids: CASSLGVRGSSPLHF. CDR3 sequence (DNA): TGTGCCAGCAGCTTAGGCGTCAGGGGGAGTTCACCCCTCCACTTT.

This clonotype was counted many times. The rearrangement uses TRBV25-1 and TRBJ2-7; D call uncertain. The germline V and J ends were trimmed by 3 bases and 5 bases, with 11 bases remaining between them. The CDR3 spans 13 residues. CDR1 is MGHDK, CDR2 SYGVNS, per germline. CDR3 residues: CASSENRWDEQYF. DNA of the CDR3: TGTGCCAGCAGTGAGAACCGGTGGGACGAGCAGTACTTC.

This clonotype was seen repeatedly, ten times or more. The J gene is TRBJ2-7, the V gene TRBV3-1; 8 bases align to TRBD2. Germline V gene data show CDR1 as LGHDT and CDR2 as YNNKEL (reference sequence). After removal of 5 bases from V and 0 bases from J, the junction contained 6 bases not matched to a gene. The CDR3 totals 15 residues. CDR3 in DNA: TGTGCCAGCAGCGATAGCGGGGTTGCCTCCTACGAGCAGTACTTC. Translation: CASSDSGVASYEQYF.

At least ten counts were recorded for this clonotype. The V and J genes are TRBV9 and TRBJ2-7, with TRBD1 matching over 10 bases. V was clipped by 0 bases and J by 2 bases; unmatched bases: 2. The CDR3 extends over 15 amino acids. The germline CDR1 and CDR2 sequences are SGDLS and YYNGEE. The CDR3 loop reads CASSVGGTGAYEQYF. CDR3 sequence (DNA): TGTGCCAGCAGCGTAGGTGGGACAGGGGCCTACGAGCAGTACTTC.

This clonotype was detected many times. The genes are TRBV6-5 and TRBJ2-7, with 9 bases that match TRBD1. This CDR3 has 15 residues. The germline gives CDR1 MNHEY, CDR2 SVGAGI. V trimming: 4 bases; J trimming: 0 bases; junction bases outside the gene matches: 4. The CDR3 nucleotides read TGTGCCAGCAGTTCTCCGGGACAGGGCTCCTACGAGCAGTACTTC. Translation gives CASSSPGQGSYEQYF.

This clonotype showed up many times. The chain joins TRBV3-1 to TRBJ2-7; D is uncertain. The germline CDR1 and CDR2 sequences are LGHDT and YNNKEL (reference sequence). The CDR3 has 15 amino acids. V was clipped by 1 base and J by 5 bases, with 15 bases between them. CDR3 sequence: CASSQGYGKENEQYF. The CDR3, as DNA: TGTGCCAGCAGCCAAGGATATGGGAAGGAAAACGAGCAGTACTTC.